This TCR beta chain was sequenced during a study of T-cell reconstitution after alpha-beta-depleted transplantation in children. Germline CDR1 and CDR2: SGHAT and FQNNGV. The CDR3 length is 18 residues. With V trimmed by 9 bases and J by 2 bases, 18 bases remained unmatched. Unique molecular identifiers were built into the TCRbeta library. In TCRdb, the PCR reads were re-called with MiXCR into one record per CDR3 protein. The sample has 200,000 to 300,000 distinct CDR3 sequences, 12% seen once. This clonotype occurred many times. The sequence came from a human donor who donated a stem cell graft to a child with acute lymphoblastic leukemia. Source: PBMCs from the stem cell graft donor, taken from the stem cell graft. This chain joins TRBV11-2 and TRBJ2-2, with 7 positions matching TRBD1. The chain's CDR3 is CASTDPRGQTLNTGELFF. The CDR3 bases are TGTGCCAGTACCGACCCGAGGGGACAGACCCTCAACACCGGGGAGCTGTTTTTT.